These 14 T cell receptor beta chains came from one sample sequenced in a study of T cell changes during pregnancy in multiple sclerosis. Clones were sequenced by immunoSEQ multiplex PCR, and TCRdb holds only the in-frame ones, with some missing. The sample includes tens of thousands of clones, around 93% seen only once; the top ten take roughly 1.4%. Sequencing used peripheral blood, obtained in the third trimester of pregnancy. The receptors derive from a female donor in good health, enrolled as a control in a pregnancy study.

This chain links TRBV29-1 with TRBJ2-5, with D possibly TRBD1 on 7 matching bases. The CDR3 runs to 13 residues. The V end was cut by 7 bases, the J end by 5 bases, with 17 bases between. Germline V gene sequence: CDR1 SQVTM, CDR2 ANQGSEA. DNA of the CDR3: TGCAGCGGGACAGGAAGGAGGGACGAGACCCAGTACTTC. Its protein is CSGTGRRDETQYF.

The CDR3 nucleotides read TGTGCCAGTAGTACACCTTCTAGCGGGAGGATCAACGAGCAGTACTTC. Its translation is CASSTPSSGRINEQYF. This chain links TRBV19 with TRBJ2-7, with 11 bases identical to TRBD2. The CDR3 loop spans 16 amino acids. V gave up 4 bases and J gave up 5 bases; unmatched junction bases: 10. CDR1 and CDR2 (germline): LNHDA, SQIVND (reference sequence).

The chain uses TRBV2 and TRBJ1-1; 9 bases are shared with TRBD1. V was pared by 5 bases and J by 1 base, with 5 bases of the junction left unmatched. This CDR3 has 15 residues. The germline V gene has CDR1 SNHLY and CDR2 FYNNEI. The chain's CDR3 is CASSRRDRENTEAFF. CDR3 DNA sequence: TGTGCCAGCAGTCGCCGGGACAGGGAGAACACTGAAGCTTTCTTT.

The chain is built from TRBV10-3 and TRBJ2-1; possible D gene TRBD2, 6 bases. Between the trimmed V and J ends, which lost 2 bases and 0 bases, there was a span of 23 bases. The germline V gene has CDR1 ENHRY and CDR2 SYGVKD. The CDR3 has 20 residues. As DNA, the CDR3 is TGTGCCATCAGTGAGCCACCGGGACGTCCTTCGGGAGCCTCCTACAATGAGCAGTTCTTC. Residues: CAISEPPGRPSGASYNEQFF.

The CDR3 DNA reads as TGTGCCAGCAGCTTGGGGGGCGCCGGCACCGGGGAGCTGTTTTTT. Translated, it gives CASSLGGAGTGELFF. This chain connects TRBV5-4 to TRBJ2-2; TRBD1 is a possible D gene (5 bases). This CDR3 has 15 residues. In germline, CDR1 is SGHNT, CDR2 YYREEE (reference sequence). V gave up 0 bases and J gave up 4 bases, with 10 bases separating them.

J is TRBJ2-1 and V is TRBV7-6; D uncertain. CDR1 and CDR2 (germline): SGHVS, FNYEAQ. CDR3 length: 13 amino acids. Trimming pared 3 bases from V and 6 bases from J, leaving 9 bases between. CDR3 in DNA: TGTGCCAGCAGCTTCCAAGCTAGCAATGAGCAGTTCTTC. This codes for CASSFQASNEQFF.

V and J are TRBV28 and TRBJ1-5, with no clear D. The germline V gene encodes CDR1 MDHEN and CDR2 SYDVKM. With 5 bases removed from V and 11 bases from J, the gap between germline ends came to 10 bases. The CDR3 has 11 residues. CDR3 residues: CASSRGRAQHF. As DNA, the CDR3 is TGTGCCAGCAGTCGCGGGAGGGCCCAGCATTTT.

The rearrangement links TRBV5-4 to TRBJ2-3, with TRBD2 as a possible D gene (5 bases). Germline-derived CDR1 and CDR2 are SGHNT and YYREEE (reference sequence). The CDR3 has 16 amino acids. With 0 bases removed from V and 0 bases from J, the gap between germline ends came to 11 bases. CDR3 sequence reads: CASSLGQRSSTDTQYF. CDR3 sequence (DNA): TGTGCCAGCAGCTTGGGTCAGCGGTCCAGCACAGATACGCAGTATTTT.

The chain links TRBV11-2 to TRBJ2-3; D call uncertain. V lost 3 bases to trimming and J lost 0 bases, with 7 bases between them. The CDR3 contains 14 residues. Germline V lookup: CDR1 SGHAT, CDR2 FQNNGV. In nucleotides, the CDR3 is TGTGCCAGCAGCTTCCGTTTCAGCACAGATACGCAGTATTTT. This translates into CASSFRFSTDTQYF.

This rearrangement joins TRBV10-3 to TRBJ1-3; D is perhaps TRBD1 (5 bases). Trimming cost V 5 bases and J 6 bases, with 17 bases left between them. Germline V gene sequence: CDR1 ENHRY, CDR2 SYGVKD. There are 15 residues in the CDR3. CDR3 DNA: TGTGCCATCAGTAACAATAACATGGGGCAAAACACCATATATTTT. Amino acids: CAISNNNMGQNTIYF.

This rearrangement joins TRBV2 to TRBJ1-5; D might be TRBD1 (5 bases). The V gene lost 1 base and the J gene lost 7 bases, with 11 bases spanning the gap. The CDR3 runs to 14 residues. Germline V lookup: CDR1 SNHLY, CDR2 FYNNEI. CDR3 sequence reads: CASSEDRRGQPQHF. CDR3 nucleotide sequence: TGTGCCAGCAGTGAAGACAGGAGGGGACAGCCCCAGCATTTT.

The V call is TRBV27, the J call TRBJ2-2, with 10 positions matching TRBD1. This CDR3 contains 17 residues. CDR1 and CDR2 (germline): MNHEY, SMNVEV (reference sequence). Trimming cost V 5 bases and J 3 bases; bases outside gene matches: 9. The CDR3 loop reads CASSPRGQGRDTGELFF. Here the CDR3 DNA reads TGTGCCAGCAGTCCGCGGGGACAGGGGAGGGACACCGGGGAGCTGTTTTTT.

CDR3 sequence: CASRAGADTQYF. Written as DNA, the CDR3 is TGTGCCAGCAGAGCGGGAGCCGATACGCAGTATTTT. The rearrangement joins TRBV25-1 to TRBJ2-3, with 8 bases matching TRBD2. The CDR3 is 12 residues long. The J segment lost 6 bases and the V segment lost 6 bases, leaving 2 bases of the junction unmatched. CDR1 and CDR2 from the germline V gene are MGHDK and SYGVNS.

The rearrangement links TRBV9 to TRBJ2-7, with 9 bases aligning to TRBD1. Germline CDR1 and CDR2: SGDLS and YYNGEE. J lost 4 bases, V lost 0 bases, and 8 bases had no gene match. The CDR3 covers 16 residues. In DNA, the CDR3 is TGTGCCAGCAGCGTAGGGAGGGACAGGGCCCATTACGAGCAGTACTTC. Translated, it gives CASSVGRDRAHYEQYF.